This T cell receptor beta chain stems from a study of T cells expressing NK-cell markers. Regarding the study as a whole: Expanded NKG2C+ T cell clones were not confirmed as HCMV-specific.

Of note for this clonotype: As yet, its antigen is unknown.

The CDR3 loop spans 14 amino acids. The authors generated TCR beta cDNA through 5'RACE template switching with UMIs. Reanalyzing the 5' RACE reads, TCRdb keeps one entry per CDR3 protein, without DNA. The sample has about 460,000 distinct CDR3 sequences; the top ten hold about 1.5%. The TCR comes from a woman in her forties or fifties in good health. V is TRBV12-3 or TRBV12-4 and J is TRBJ1-4. What was sequenced was blood T cells: a sorted CD56 or NKG2C T cell subset, CD4+ or CD8+ T cells, or bulk PBMC T cells (not recorded which). Here the CDR3 reads CASSPSGTNEKLFF.